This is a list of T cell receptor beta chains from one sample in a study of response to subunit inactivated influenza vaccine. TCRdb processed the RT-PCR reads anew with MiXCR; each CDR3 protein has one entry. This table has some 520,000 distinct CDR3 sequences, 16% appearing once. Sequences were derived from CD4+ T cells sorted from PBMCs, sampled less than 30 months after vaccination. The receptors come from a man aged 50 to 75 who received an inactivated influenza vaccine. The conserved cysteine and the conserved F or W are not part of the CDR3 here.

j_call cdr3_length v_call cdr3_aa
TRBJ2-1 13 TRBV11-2 ASSLAQGAGNEQF
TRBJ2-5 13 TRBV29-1 SVGGTSGRGETQY
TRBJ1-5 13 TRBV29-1 SAKTIVNSNQPQH
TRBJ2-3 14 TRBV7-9 ASSLAPARAADTQY
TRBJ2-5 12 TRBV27 ASKGTPSQETQY
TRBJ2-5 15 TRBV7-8 ASSLVPGRSAQETQY
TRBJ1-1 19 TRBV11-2 ASSLVLSLKPDRPPDTEAF
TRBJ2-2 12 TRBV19 ASSMYTNTGELF
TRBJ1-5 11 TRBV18 ASSPGQGAPQH
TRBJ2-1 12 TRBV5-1 ASSLAGSRDEQF
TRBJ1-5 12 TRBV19 ASSNGASNQPQH
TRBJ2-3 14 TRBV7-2 ASSLAGLGTSDTQY
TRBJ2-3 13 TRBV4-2 ASSQEWVGGDTQY
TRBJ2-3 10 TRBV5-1 ASSVQADTQY
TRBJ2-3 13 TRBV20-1 SAGSSRGSTDTQY
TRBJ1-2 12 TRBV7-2 ASSSPVLNYGYT
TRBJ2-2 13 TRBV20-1 SAGTSGVFTGELF
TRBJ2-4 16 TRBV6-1 ASRESGTGRVGENIQY
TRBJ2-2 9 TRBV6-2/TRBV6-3 ASTRGRVMF
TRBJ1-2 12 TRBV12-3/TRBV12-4 ASSFSGFGYGYT
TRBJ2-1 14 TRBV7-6 ASSLVTSLRGSEQF
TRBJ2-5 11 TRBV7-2 ASSPSNRQTQY
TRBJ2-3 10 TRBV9 ASSVVPDTQY
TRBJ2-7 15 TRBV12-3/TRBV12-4 ASSLALGLAGLNEQY
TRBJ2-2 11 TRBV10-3 AISAREAGELF
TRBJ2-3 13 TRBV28 ASTTSGRATGTQY
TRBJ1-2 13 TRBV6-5 ASSYSYRVNYGYT
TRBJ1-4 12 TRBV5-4 ASSSSTGVEKLF
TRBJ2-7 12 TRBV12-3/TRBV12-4 ASSPGAGRYEQY
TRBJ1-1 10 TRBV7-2 ASRLDITEAF
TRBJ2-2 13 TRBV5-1 ASSVGQSGTGELF
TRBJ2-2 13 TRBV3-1 ASSQGDWNTGELF
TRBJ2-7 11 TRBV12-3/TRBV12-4 ASSFRGGAEQY
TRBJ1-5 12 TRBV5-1 ASSNGQGNQPQH
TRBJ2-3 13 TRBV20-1 SANLDSGAPDTQY
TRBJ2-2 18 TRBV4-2 ASSPLFLGLAGGHTGELF